This TCR beta chain appears in the sequencing data of a study of blood T cell repertoires in COVID-19. Study summary: Researchers got acute and convalescent COVID-19 samples from the United States, Italy and Spain. The cDNA or gDNA used as material had been derived from T cells, B-cell-depleted T cells, or PBMCs.

Libraries were prepared by immunoSEQ multiplex PCR; TCRdb keeps only in-frame clonotypes and omits some of them. The sample shows about 140,000 clones, around 80% of them seen only once. The CDR3 has 14 amino acids. Trimming left V 5 bases short and J 0 bases short, with 8 bases between. Germline assignment: CDR1 SGHTA and CDR2 FQGNSA. The sequence was collected from a man in his 60s with acute or convalescent COVID-19. This sequence joins TRBV7-2 and TRBJ2-1; D remains ambiguous. The sequenced sample was peripheral blood. Here the CDR3 DNA reads TGTGCCAGCAGCCCCCCCCGCTCCTACAATGAGCAGTTCTTC. Encoded protein: CASSPPRSYNEQFF.